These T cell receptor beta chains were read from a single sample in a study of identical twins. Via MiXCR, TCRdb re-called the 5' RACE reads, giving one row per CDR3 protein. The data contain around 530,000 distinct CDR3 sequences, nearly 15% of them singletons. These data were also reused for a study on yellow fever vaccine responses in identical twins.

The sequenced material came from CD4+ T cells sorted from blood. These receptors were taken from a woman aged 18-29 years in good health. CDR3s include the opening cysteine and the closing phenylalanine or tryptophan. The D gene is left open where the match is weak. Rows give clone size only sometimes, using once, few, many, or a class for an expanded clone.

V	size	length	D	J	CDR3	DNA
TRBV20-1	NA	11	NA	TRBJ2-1	CSARDLNEQFF	TGCAGTGCTAGAGATCTCAATGAGCAGTTCTTC
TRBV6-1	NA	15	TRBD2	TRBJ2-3	CASRPTSGRKDTQYF	TGTGCCAGCAGACCGACTAGCGGGAGGAAAGATACGCAGTATTTT
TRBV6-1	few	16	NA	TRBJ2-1	CATKTTRGMSGNEQFF	TGTGCCACCAAGACCACCCGGGGTATGTCGGGGAATGAGCAGTTCTTC
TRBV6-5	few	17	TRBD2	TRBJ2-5	CASSYGFGLAAPRTQYF	TGTGCCAGCAGTTACGGCTTCGGACTAGCGGCACCCCGGACCCAGTACTTC
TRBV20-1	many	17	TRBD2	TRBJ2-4	CSARRLWPTSLENIQYF	TGCAGTGCTCGCCGACTATGGCCGACTAGCTTGGAAAACATTCAGTACTTC
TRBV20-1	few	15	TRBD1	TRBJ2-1	CSASPDRGSYNEQFF	TGCAGTGCTAGCCCAGACAGGGGGAGTTACAATGAGCAGTTCTTC
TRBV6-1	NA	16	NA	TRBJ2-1	CASSQAGNRGFNEQFF	TGTGCCAGCAGCCAAGCGGGTAACAGGGGATTCAATGAGCAGTTCTTC
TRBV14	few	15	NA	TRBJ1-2	CASSQDSATNYGYTF	TGTGCCAGCAGCCAAGATTCGGCAACAAACTATGGCTACACCTTC
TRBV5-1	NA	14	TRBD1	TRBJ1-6	CASSEGQESSPLHF	TGCGCCAGCAGCGAGGGACAGGAAAGTTCACCCCTCCACTTT
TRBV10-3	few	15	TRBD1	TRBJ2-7	CAISEGTGGGREQYF	TGTGCCATCAGTGAGGGTACAGGGGGAGGAAGGGAGCAGTACTTC
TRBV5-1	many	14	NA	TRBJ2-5	CASRLLGGQETQYF	TGCGCCAGCAGACTCCTTGGGGGACAAGAGACCCAGTACTTC
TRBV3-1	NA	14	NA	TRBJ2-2	CASSNRGSTGELFF	TGTGCCAGCAGCAATAGGGGGAGCACCGGGGAGCTGTTTTTT
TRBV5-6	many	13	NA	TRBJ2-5	CASSFRGGETQYF	TGTGCCAGCAGCTTCAGGGGCGGAGAGACCCAGTACTTC
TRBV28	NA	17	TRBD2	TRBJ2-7	CASSGGLAGGLGYEQYF	TGTGCCAGCAGTGGAGGACTAGCGGGAGGGCTCGGCTACGAGCAGTACTTC
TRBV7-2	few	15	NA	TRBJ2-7	CASSPRIDGSYEQYF	TGTGCCAGCAGCCCCCGTATTGACGGGTCCTACGAGCAGTACTTC
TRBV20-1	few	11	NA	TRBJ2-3	CSARRAGSEYF	TGCAGTGCTAGGAGGGCAGGTAGCGAGTATTTT
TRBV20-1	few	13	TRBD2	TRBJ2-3	CSWTSANTDTQYF	TGCAGTTGGACTAGCGCCAACACAGATACGCAGTATTTT
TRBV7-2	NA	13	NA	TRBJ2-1	CASSLGPTWEQFF	TGTGCCAGCAGCTTAGGGCCCACATGGGAGCAGTTCTTC
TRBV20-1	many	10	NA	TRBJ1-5	CSAGNQPQHF	TGCAGTGCTGGGAATCAGCCCCAGCATTTT
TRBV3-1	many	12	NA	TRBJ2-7	CASSRGTYEQYF	TGTGCCAGCAGCCGCGGGACCTACGAGCAGTACTTC
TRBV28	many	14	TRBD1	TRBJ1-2	CASKTTGYDYGYTF	TGTGCCAGCAAAACGACAGGGTACGACTATGGCTACACCTTC
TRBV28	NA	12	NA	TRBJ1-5	CASSIVGGPQHF	TGTGCCAGCAGTATAGTGGGGGGGCCCCAGCATTTT